The next 8 T cell receptor beta chains were all read from a single sample in a study of T cells in Graves' hyperthyroidism and ophthalmopathy. Amplification yielded TCR beta CDR3 regions, with RNA transcripts as the source. The HTBI primer set served for first-round RT-PCR of the TCR CDR3. TCRdb independently ran MiXCR on the multiplex PCR reads; one entry per CDR3 protein. The data hold about 360,000 distinct CDR3 sequences, with roughly 25% observed a single time. Sequencing used blood. All receptors derive from a man aged 45-60 years with Graves' hyperthyroidism.

Notes on this clonotype: This may come from a read error, since a much larger clone is one base off. The chain combines TRBV28 with TRBJ1-6; D ambiguous. The CDR3 loop spans 15 amino acids. CDR1 is MDHEN, CDR2 SYDVKM, per germline. In nucleotides, the CDR3 is TGTGCCAGCAGTTTGTCCGGCTCCTATAATTCACCCCTCCGCTTT. Translated: CASSLSGSYNSPLRF.

The rearrangement joins TRBV6-1 to TRBJ2-7; unclear D gene. CDR1 is MNHNS and CDR2 is SASEGT in the germline V gene. CDR3 length equals 13 residues. V dropped 3 bases and J dropped 2 bases, with 8 bases sitting between them. This CDR3 is CASSDQTAYEQYF. The CDR3 coding sequence is TGTGCCAGCAGTGACCAGACCGCCTACGAGCAGTACTTC.

This clonotype was seen many times. This chain connects TRBV7-8 to TRBJ2-3; TRBD2 matches 10 bases. The CDR3 length is 14 residues. V was pared by 6 bases and J by 6 bases, with 6 bases of the junction left unmatched. Germline V gene sequence: CDR1 SGHVS, CDR2 FQNEAQ. The CDR3 nucleotides are TGTGCCAGCAGAGCAGCGGGAGGGCTGGATACGCAGTATTTT. This encodes CASRAAGGLDTQYF.

This clonotype was observed many times. The rearrangement joins TRBV28 to TRBJ1-5, with D maybe TRBD1 (6 bases). Germline CDR1 MDHEN, CDR2 SYDVKM. Trimming cost V 3 bases and J 3 bases, with 15 bases left between them. This CDR3 is 16 amino acids long. CDR3 protein: CASSLVAGDPNQPQHF. The DNA of the CDR3 is TGTGCCAGCAGTTTGGTGGCAGGGGACCCCAATCAGCCCCAGCATTTT. Together with reference TRBV28 and TRBJ1-5, the CDR3 gives the full variable domain: DVKVTQSSRYLVKRTGEKVFLECVQDMDHENMFWYRQDPGLGLRLIYFSYDVKMKEKGDIPEGYSVSREKKERFSLILESASTNQTSMYLCASSLVAGDPNQPQHFGDGTRLSIL.

A few counts support this clonotype. V gene TRBV11-2 combines with J gene TRBJ2-1, with TRBD2 matching 10 bases. Germline trimming cut 5 bases from V and 2 bases from J; bases unmatched to any gene: 3. Germline V gives CDR1 SGHAT, CDR2 FQNNGV. The CDR3 is 15 amino acids. This chain's CDR3 is CASSQLAGTYNEQFF. CDR3 in DNA: TGTGCCAGCAGCCAACTAGCGGGAACCTACAATGAGCAGTTCTTC.

This rearrangement joins TRBV2 to TRBJ1-2, with D uncertain. CDR3 size: 13 residues. CDR1 and CDR2 from the germline V gene are SNHLY and FYNNEI. V was shortened by 4 bases and J by 7 bases, with 13 bases between the two germline ends. Here the CDR3 reads CASSANRGGGYTF. The CDR3 DNA follows: TGTGCCAGCAGTGCCAACAGAGGTGGTGGCTACACCTTC.

This clonotype was recorded a few times. The gene calls are TRBV6-1 and TRBJ2-2, with D perhaps assigned TRBD1 or TRBD2 (5 bases each). Germline V gene sequence: CDR1 MNHNS, CDR2 SASEGT. Trimming took off 10 bases at V and 3 bases at J, with 12 bases between the two ends. CDR3 size: 13 residues. CDR3 DNA sequence: TGTGCCACGGGACGTAGGGACACCGGGGAGCTGTTTTTT. This sequence encodes CATGRRDTGELFF.

In nucleotides, the CDR3 is TGTGCCAGCAGCCCCACCGGAGGGTTTAATAGGAATCAGCCCCAGCATTTT. Encoded protein: CASSPTGGFNRNQPQHF. The V and J genes are TRBV7-8 and TRBJ1-5, with D uncertain. Trimming removed 5 bases at V and 4 bases at J, with 21 bases between. This CDR3 spans 17 amino acids. The germline CDR1 and CDR2 sequences are SGHVS and FQNEAQ.